A selection of T cell receptor beta chains follows, all from one sample in a study of blood T cells in healthy people across ages. TCRdb redid the calling of the 5' RACE reads with MiXCR, one entry per CDR3 protein. The repertoire holds about 640,000 distinct CDR3 sequences, with under 65% as singletons. The sequenced material came from blood. Receptors were obtained from a man in his sixties in good health. The CDR3 runs from the conserved cysteine through the conserved F or W. Fields, in order: V gene, clone size, J gene, D gene, CDR3 protein, CDR3 DNA. The D gene is left open where the match is weak. Clone size is not always given. Where it is, it says once, few, many or a class for expanded clones.

>TRBV20-1|few|TRBJ2-4|.
CSAPDGSKNIQYF
TGCAGTGCGCCGGACGGATCCAAAAACATTCAGTACTTC
>TRBV28|.|TRBJ2-5|TRBD1
CASSLTGTGVEETQYF
TGTGCCAGCAGTTTAACCGGGACAGGGGTAGAGGAGACCCAGTACTTC
>TRBV29-1|.|TRBJ1-4|.
CSVRSPSQDATNEKLFF
TGCAGCGTTCGGTCCCCTTCCCAGGACGCAACTAATGAAAAACTGTTTTTT
>TRBV10-3|.|TRBJ2-3|.
CAISATPDSTDTQYF
TGTGCCATCAGCGCGACACCTGATAGCACAGATACGCAGTATTTT
>TRBV27|.|TRBJ2-6|TRBD1
CASGGQGVSGANVLTF
TGTGCCAGCGGCGGACAGGGAGTCTCTGGGGCCAACGTCCTGACTTTC
>TRBV10-3|once|TRBJ2-5|.
CAIRENRGRETQYF
TGTGCCATCCGGGAGAATAGAGGGAGGGAGACCCAGTACTTC
>TRBV7-9|.|TRBJ2-1|TRBD2
CASSSGLAEAKPFF
TGTGCCAGCAGCTCGGGACTAGCGGAGGCAAAGCCGTTCTTC
>TRBV7-2|few|TRBJ1-2|.
CASSLDRTNYGYTF
TGTGCCAGCAGCTTAGACAGAACTAACTATGGCTACACCTTC
>TRBV3-1|once|TRBJ2-5|TRBD2
CASSQVAGEEEQYF
TGTGCCAGCAGCCAAGTGGCGGGGGAGGAAGAGCAGTACTTC
>TRBV5-1|few|TRBJ2-5|TRBD2
CASSLALTSGGAGETQYF
TGCGCCAGCAGCTTGGCTCTTACTAGCGGGGGGGCCGGAGAGACCCAGTACTTC
>TRBV11-2|once|TRBJ2-5|TRBD2
CASSDQGSGGDQETQYF
TGTGCCAGCAGCGATCAGGGGAGCGGGGGGGATCAAGAGACCCAGTACTTC
>TRBV28|.|TRBJ2-7|TRBD2
CATRLAGGSYNEQYF
TGTGCCACCAGACTAGCGGGGGGTTCCTACAATGAGCAGTACTTC
>TRBV11-2|.|TRBJ2-5|TRBD2
CASSFNRGGQFETQYF
TGTGCCAGCAGCTTTAATCGGGGGGGACAATTCGAGACCCAGTACTTC
>TRBV11-2|.|TRBJ2-3|.
CASSPQVSGTDTQYF
TGTGCCAGCAGCCCACAGGTTTCAGGGACAGATACGCAGTATTTT
>TRBV5-1|.|TRBJ2-3|TRBD2
CASSLSRGGSTDTQYF
TGCGCCAGCAGCTTGTCCCGCGGGGGGAGCACAGATACGCAGTATTTT
>TRBV29-1|.|TRBJ2-7|.
CSVGSSSYEQYF
TGCAGCGTTGGTAGTAGCTCCTACGAGCAGTACTTC
>TRBV20-1|.|TRBJ1-1|.
CSARGTGEAFF
TGCAGTGCTAGAGGCACAGGTGAAGCTTTCTTT
>TRBV6-6|.|TRBJ1-4|.
CASSYSVVGNEKLFF
TGTGCCAGCAGTTACTCGGTAGTTGGGAATGAAAAACTGTTTTTT
>TRBV27|.|TRBJ2-1|TRBD2
CASRRTSGGESSYNEQFF
TGTGCCAGCAGACGGACTAGCGGGGGGGAGAGCTCCTACAATGAGCAGTTCTTC
>TRBV20-1|.|TRBJ2-7|TRBD2
CSANSGVSYEQYF
TGCAGTGCTAATAGCGGGGTCTCCTACGAGCAGTACTTC
>TRBV5-5|.|TRBJ1-6|TRBD1
CASSLVGQGEDNSPLHF
TGTGCCAGCAGCTTGGTCGGGCAGGGGGAGGATAATTCACCCCTCCACTTT
>TRBV29-1|.|TRBJ2-2|.
CSVEWGGNTGELFF
TGCAGCGTCGAATGGGGAGGAAACACCGGGGAGCTGTTTTTT